This T cell receptor (beta chain) was identified in a study of blood T cells in healthy people across ages. This clonotype has a handful of counts. Its target is unknown. Study-wide findings and caveats: Diversity figures derived from one million T cells were judged to underestimate the true value.

For the second PCR, which ran for about 7 to 11 cycles, a sample-barcoded 5' primer and a J-beta primer mix were used. TCRdb analysed the 5' RACE reads with MiXCR anew, one entry per CDR3 protein. Among 2 million or so distinct CDR3 sequences, approximately 50% were seen once, and the ten largest hold more than 2%. Trimming took 5 bases from V and 6 from J, leaving 14 bases between them. CDR3 length equals 13 residues. Germline assignment: CDR1 SGHVS and CDR2 FNYEAQ. Sequencing input: blood. The V gene is TRBV7-6, the J gene TRBJ2-7, with D unclear. The source is a woman in her 40s in good health. CDR3 amino acids: CASSPHAMGEQYF. For the CDR3, the DNA is TGTGCCAGCAGCCCCCATGCGATGGGCGAGCAGTACTTC.